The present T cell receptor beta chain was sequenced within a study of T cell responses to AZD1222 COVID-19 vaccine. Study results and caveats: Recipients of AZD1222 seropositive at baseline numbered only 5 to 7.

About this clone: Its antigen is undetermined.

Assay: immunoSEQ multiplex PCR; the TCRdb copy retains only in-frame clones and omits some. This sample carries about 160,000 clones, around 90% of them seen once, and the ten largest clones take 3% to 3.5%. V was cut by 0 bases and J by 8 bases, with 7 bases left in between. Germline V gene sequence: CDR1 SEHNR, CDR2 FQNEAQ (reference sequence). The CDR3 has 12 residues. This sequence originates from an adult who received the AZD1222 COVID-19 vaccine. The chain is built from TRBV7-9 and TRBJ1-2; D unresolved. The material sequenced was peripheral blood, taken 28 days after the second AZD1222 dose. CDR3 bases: TGTGCCAGCAGCTTAGCGTTGGGCGGCTACACCTTC. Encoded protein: CASSLALGGYTF.